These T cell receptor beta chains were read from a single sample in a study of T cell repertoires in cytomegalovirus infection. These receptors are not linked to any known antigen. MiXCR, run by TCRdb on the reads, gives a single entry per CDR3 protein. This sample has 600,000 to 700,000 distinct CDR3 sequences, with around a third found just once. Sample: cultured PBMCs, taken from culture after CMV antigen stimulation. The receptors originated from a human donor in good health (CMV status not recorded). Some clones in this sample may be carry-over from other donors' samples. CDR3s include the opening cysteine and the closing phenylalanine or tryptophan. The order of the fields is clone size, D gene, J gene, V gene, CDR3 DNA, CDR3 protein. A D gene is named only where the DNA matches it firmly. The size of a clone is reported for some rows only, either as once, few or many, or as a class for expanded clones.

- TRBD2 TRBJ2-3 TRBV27 TGTGCCAGCAGAAAATCGGGCAGGGAGGGCGCAGATACGCAGTATTTT CASRKSGREGADTQYF
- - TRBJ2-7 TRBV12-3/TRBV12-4 TGTGCCAGCAGTTTTTCCAGGCCCTACGAGCAGTACTTC CASSFSRPYEQYF
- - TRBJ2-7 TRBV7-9 TGTGCCAGCAGCCGACCGCGGGTGACACAGTACTTC CASSRPRVTQYF
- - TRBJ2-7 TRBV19 TGTGCCAGTAGTACAACCAGGAGCTCCTACGAGCAGTACTTC CASSTTRSSYEQYF
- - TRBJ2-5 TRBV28 TGTGCCGCGACGGGGCAGAGACGATTAGAGACCCAGTACTTC CAATGQRRLETQYF
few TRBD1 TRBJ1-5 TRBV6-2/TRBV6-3 TGTGCCAGCCGAGGACAGGCCCATTGGAATCAGCCCCAGCATTTT CASRGQAHWNQPQHF
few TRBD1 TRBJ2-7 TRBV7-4 TGTGCCAGCAGCTTACCGGGACAGTCCTCCTACGAGCAGTACTTC CASSLPGQSSYEQYF
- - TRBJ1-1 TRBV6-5 TGTGCCAGCAGTGTCAGGGAGCGCACTGAAGCTTTCTTT CASSVRERTEAFF
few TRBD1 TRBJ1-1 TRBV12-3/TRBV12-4 TGTGCCAGCAGTGCGGGACAGAAAGCTTTCTTT CASSAGQKAFF
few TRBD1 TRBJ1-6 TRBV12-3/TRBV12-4 TGTGCCAGCCGACAGGGAAAGGCGGCCTCACCCCTCCACTTT CASRQGKAASPLHF
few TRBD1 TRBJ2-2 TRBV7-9 TGTGCCGGGCTTCAGGGGGCCGACGGGGAGCTGTTTTTT CAGLQGADGELFF